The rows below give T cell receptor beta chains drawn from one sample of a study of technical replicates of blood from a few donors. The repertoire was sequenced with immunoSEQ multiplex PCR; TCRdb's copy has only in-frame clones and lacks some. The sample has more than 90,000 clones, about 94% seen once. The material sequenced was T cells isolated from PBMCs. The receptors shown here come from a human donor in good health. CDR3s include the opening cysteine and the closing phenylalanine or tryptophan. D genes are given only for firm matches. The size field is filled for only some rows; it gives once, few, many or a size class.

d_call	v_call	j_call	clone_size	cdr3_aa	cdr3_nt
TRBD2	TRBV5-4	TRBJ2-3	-	CASSPGLVSTDTQYF	TGTGCCAGCAGCCCAGGACTAGTGAGCACAGATACGCAGTATTTT
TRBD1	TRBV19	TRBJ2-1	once	CASSIDGDRGNNEQFF	TGTGCCAGTAGTATTGACGGGGACAGGGGAAACAATGAGCAGTTCTTC
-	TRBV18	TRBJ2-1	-	CASSPPPGWSWEQFF	TGTGCCAGCTCACCACCGCCAGGATGGTCTTGGGAGCAGTTCTTC
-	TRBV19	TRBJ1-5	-	CASSGGVTGQPQHF	TGTGCCAGTAGTGGGGGGGTTACGGGTCAGCCCCAGCATTTT
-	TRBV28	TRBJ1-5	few	CASSGHLDQPQHF	TGTGCCAGCAGTGGACACTTAGATCAGCCCCAGCATTTT
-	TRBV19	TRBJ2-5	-	CASSDNQETQYF	TGTGCCAGCAGCGATAACCAAGAGACCCAGTACTTC
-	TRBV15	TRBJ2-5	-	CATSRAVQAGETQYF	TGTGCCACCAGCAGAGCTGTTCAAGCGGGAGAGACCCAGTACTTC
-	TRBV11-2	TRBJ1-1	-	CASSLYTGINTEAFF	TGTGCCAGCAGCTTATATACAGGGATTAACACTGAAGCTTTCTTT
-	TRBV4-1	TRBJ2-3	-	CASSQVGLPTDTQYF	TGCGCCAGCAGCCAAGTTGGACTCCCGACGGATACGCAGTATTTT
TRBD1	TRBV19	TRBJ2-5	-	CASSTLPGQGNAETQYF	TGTGCCAGTAGTACTCTCCCCGGACAGGGGAATGCAGAGACCCAGTACTTC
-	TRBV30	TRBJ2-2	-	CAWSVGASTGELFF	TGTGCCTGGAGTGTAGGGGCGAGCACCGGGGAGCTGTTTTTT
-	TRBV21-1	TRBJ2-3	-	CASKRGTGSTDTQYF	TGTGCCAGCAAAAGGGGGACCGGGAGCACAGATACGCAGTATTTT
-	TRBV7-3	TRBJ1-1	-	CASSFGGSGNTEAFF	TGTGCCAGCAGCTTTGGGGGGTCAGGGAACACTGAAGCTTTCTTT
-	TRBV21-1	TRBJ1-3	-	CASSKVPTKPGNTIYF	TGTGCCAGCAGCAAAGTCCCTACCAAGCCGGGAAACACCATATATTTT
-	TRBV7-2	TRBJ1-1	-	CASSLQVLNTEAFF	TGTGCCAGCAGCTTACAGGTTTTGAACACTGAAGCTTTCTTT
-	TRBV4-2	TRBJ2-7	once	CASSQSLDYEQYF	TGTGCCAGCAGCCAATCATTAGACTACGAGCAGTACTTC
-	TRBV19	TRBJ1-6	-	CASSIGQGIRSPLHF	TGTGCCAGTAGTATAGGTCAGGGGATCCGATCACCCCTCCACTTT
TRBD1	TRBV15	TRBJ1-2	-	CATSRTGVYTF	TGTGCCACCAGCAGGACAGGGGTCTACACCTTC
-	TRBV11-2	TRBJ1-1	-	CASSFYIGFRDTEAFF	TGTGCCAGCAGCTTTTACATCGGATTTCGGGACACTGAAGCTTTCTTT
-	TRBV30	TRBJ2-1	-	CAWSMGAGYNEQFF	TGTGCCTGGAGTATGGGGGCTGGCTACAATGAGCAGTTCTTC
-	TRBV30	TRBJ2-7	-	CAWTRVDEQYF	TGTGCCTGGACCAGGGTGGACGAGCAGTACTTC
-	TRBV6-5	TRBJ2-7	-	CASSHSDEQYF	TGTGCCAGCAGTCACAGTGACGAGCAGTACTTC
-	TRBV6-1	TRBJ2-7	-	CASSEGAVVSYEQYF	TGTGCCAGCAGTGAGGGGGCGGTAGTCTCGTACGAGCAGTACTTC
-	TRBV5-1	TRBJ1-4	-	CASSLEAGVTNEKLFF	TGCGCCAGCAGCTTGGAGGCGGGGGTAACTAATGAAAAACTGTTTTTT
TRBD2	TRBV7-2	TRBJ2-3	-	CASSAGLAGASDTQYF	TGTGCCAGCAGCGCGGGACTAGCGGGAGCCTCAGATACGCAGTATTTT